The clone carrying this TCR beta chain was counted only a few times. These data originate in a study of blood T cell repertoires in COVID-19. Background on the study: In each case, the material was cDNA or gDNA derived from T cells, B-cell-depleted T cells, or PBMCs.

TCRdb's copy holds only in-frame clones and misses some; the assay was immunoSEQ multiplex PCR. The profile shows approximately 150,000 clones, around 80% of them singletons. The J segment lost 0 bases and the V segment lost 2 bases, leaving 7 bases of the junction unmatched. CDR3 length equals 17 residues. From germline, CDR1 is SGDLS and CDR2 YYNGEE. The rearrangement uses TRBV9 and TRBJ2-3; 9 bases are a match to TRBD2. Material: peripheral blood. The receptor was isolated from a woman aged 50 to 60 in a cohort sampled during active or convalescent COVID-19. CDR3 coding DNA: TGTGCCAGCAGCGTGTCCTTTAGCGGGGGCAGCACAGATACGCAGTATTTT. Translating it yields CASSVSFSGGSTDTQYF.